Below are 26 T cell receptor beta chains sequenced from a single sample in a study of blood T cell repertoires in COVID-19. The repertoire was sequenced with immunoSEQ multiplex PCR; TCRdb's copy has only in-frame clones and lacks some. The repertoire holds 150,000 to 200,000 clones, with roughly 84% as singletons. Sequenced material: PBMCs or T cells enriched from blood (not recorded which). All receptors derive from a middle-aged man who had recovered from COVID-19.

The chain couples TRBV5-6 to TRBJ1-2, with 11 nucleotides matching TRBD1. The length of the CDR3 is 15 residues. The germline V gene has CDR1 SGHDT and CDR2 YYEEEE. V was clipped by 2 bases and J by 2 bases; unmatched bases: 2. The CDR3 nucleotides are TGTGCCAGCAGCTTCTGGACAGGGGGCAACTATGGCTACACCTTC. Protein product: CASSFWTGGNYGYTF. Looking up the rest from reference TRBV5-6 and TRBJ1-2 gives the full variable domain: DAGVTQSPTHLIKTRGQQVTLRCSPKSGHDTVSWYQQALGQGPQFIFQYYEEEERQRGNFPDRFSGHQFPNYSSELNVNALLLGDSALYLCASSFWTGGNYGYTFGSGTRLTVV.

The chain is built from TRBV11-2 and TRBJ2-2, with TRBD2 matching 10 bases. Germline CDR1 and CDR2: SGHAT and FQNNGV. V lost 4 bases and J lost 1; bases outside the gene matches: 6. The CDR3 length is 17 residues. CDR3 loop: CASSYPASGGNTGELFF. CDR3 DNA sequence: TGTGCCAGCAGCTATCCGGCTAGCGGGGGGAACACCGGGGAGCTGTTTTTT.

V and J are TRBV29-1 and TRBJ1-1; 7 nucleotides match TRBD1. V shed 5 bases, J shed 3 bases, and the junction held 9 bases outside the gene matches. The length of the CDR3 is 14 residues. CDR1 is SQVTM and CDR2 is ANQGSEA in the germline V gene. The CDR3 loop reads CSVSTGNVYTEAFF. Here the CDR3 DNA reads TGCAGCGTTTCGACAGGGAATGTTTACACTGAAGCTTTCTTT. Filled out from reference TRBV29-1 and TRBJ1-1, the complete variable domain reads SAVISQKPSRDICQRGTSLTIQCQVDSQVTMMFWYRQQPGQSLTLIATANQGSEATYESGFVIDKFPISRPNLTFSTLTVSNMSPEDSSIYLCSVSTGNVYTEAFFGQGTRLTVV.

The genes are TRBV24-1 and TRBJ2-7; TRBD1 is a possible D gene (6 bases). With 4 bases removed from V and 2 bases from J, the gap between germline ends came to 14 bases. Looked up from germline, CDR1 is KGHDR and CDR2 is SFDVKD. The CDR3 length is 15 residues. DNA of the CDR3: TGTGCCACCAGTGACCCCAGGACAGAACCCTACGAGCAGTACTTC. Translation gives CATSDPRTEPYEQYF.

V gene TRBV4-1 combines with J gene TRBJ1-1, with TRBD1 as a possible D gene (5 bases). The CDR3 has 16 residues. The V and J ends lost 0 bases and 5 bases respectively, with 16 bases between them. Germline V gene sequence: CDR1 MGHRA, CDR2 YSYEKL. DNA of the CDR3: TGCGCCAGCAGCCAAGATATCGCGCAGGGAAGGACTGAAGCTTTCTTT. It is translated as CASSQDIAQGRTEAFF.

V and J are TRBV15 and TRBJ1-4; unclear D gene. The V gene lost 5 bases and the J gene lost 4 bases, with 14 bases spanning the gap. Germline V lookup: CDR1 LNHNV, CDR2 YYDKDF (reference sequence). The CDR3 has 15 amino acids. CDR3 protein: CATSQPGLGNEKLFF. CDR3 sequence (DNA): TGTGCCACCAGCCAACCCGGACTAGGTAATGAAAAACTGTTTTTT.

A few counts support this clone. V usage is TRBV11-3 and J usage is TRBJ1-3, with 8 bases identical to TRBD1. V dropped 5 bases and J dropped 4; count of bases not matched to a gene: 7. The CDR3 totals 15 residues. CDR1 is SGHNT and CDR2 is YENEEA in the germline V gene. The CDR3 loop is CASSPGQGRGNTIYF. Written as DNA, the CDR3 is TGTGCCAGCAGCCCAGGACAGGGAAGAGGAAACACCATATATTTT.

The chain is built from TRBV11-1 and TRBJ2-7; D is unresolved. CDR1 and CDR2 (germline): SGHAT, FQDESV (reference sequence). V gave up 1 base and J gave up 3 bases, with 7 bases separating them. CDR3 length equals 13 residues. The CDR3 DNA is TGTGCCAGCAGCTTAGGTGGTAGCTACGAGCAGTACTTC. Its translation: CASSLGGSYEQYF.

The genes are TRBV6-5 and TRBJ1-1; D is possibly TRBD1 (5 bases). The length of the CDR3 is 14 residues. V lost 4 bases to trimming and J lost 2 bases, with 11 bases between them. Per germline, CDR1 MNHEY and CDR2 SVGAGI. Written as DNA, the CDR3 is TGTGCCAGCAGTTCCCGGGGGGTAAACACTGAAGCTTTCTTT. Amino acid sequence: CASSSRGVNTEAFF.

V is TRBV9 and J is TRBJ1-3; D gene ambiguous. CDR3 length: 13 amino acids. The V end lost 0 bases, the J end lost 5 bases, and 6 bases lay between the germline ends. In germline, CDR1 is SGDLS, CDR2 YYNGEE. The CDR3 DNA is TGTGCCAGCAGCGTAGGCGGGAGAAACACCATATATTTT. Translated, it gives CASSVGGRNTIYF.

The chain combines TRBV4-1 with TRBJ2-1; D gene unclear. The germline V gene has CDR1 MGHRA and CDR2 YSYEKL. Trimming cost V 3 bases and J 8 bases, with 14 bases left between them. This CDR3 contains 14 residues. The CDR3 DNA sequence: TGCGCCAGCAGCCAGTTTCTTATAGCCGATGAGCAGTTCTTC. Translating gives CASSQFLIADEQFF.

The table lists this clone with a count of one. The chain has TRBV30 and TRBJ2-1, with 8 nucleotides matching TRBD1. The length of the CDR3 is 13 residues. From germline, CDR1 is GTSNPN and CDR2 SVGIG (reference sequence). V shed 8 bases, J shed 3 bases, and the junction held 6 bases outside the gene matches. The CDR3 sequence: CASDRGLYNEQFF. Written as DNA, the CDR3 is TGTGCCAGCGACAGGGGCCTCTACAATGAGCAGTTCTTC.

The chain uses TRBV3-1 (or the pseudogene TRBV3-2) and TRBJ1-1; a possible D gene is TRBD1 (5 bases). V gave up 2 bases and J gave up 5 bases, with 9 bases separating them. CDR3 length equals 13 residues. Germline V gene data show CDR1 as LGHDT and CDR2 as YNNKEL (reference sequence). This CDR3 is CASSQPGGTEAFF. In DNA form, the CDR3 reads TGTGCCAGCAGCCAACCGGGGGGGACTGAAGCTTTCTTT.

This clone came up once. The chain uses TRBV30 and TRBJ2-3, with a possible D match to TRBD2 (5 bases). Germline V gives CDR1 GTSNPN, CDR2 SVGIG (reference sequence). With 5 bases removed from V and 3 bases from J, the gap between germline ends came to 12 bases. CDR3 size: 13 residues. CDR3 bases: TGTGCCTGGGACCCGGGGATAACAGATACGCAGTATTTT. This encodes CAWDPGITDTQYF.

V gene TRBV5-6 combines with J gene TRBJ2-1; the D gene is possibly TRBD2 (5 bases). The CDR3 covers 15 residues. With 1 base removed from V and 8 bases from J, the gap between germline ends came to 16 bases. Germline CDR1 SGHDT, CDR2 YYEEEE. The CDR3 is CASSLSLRGQDEQFF. CDR3 nucleotides: TGTGCCAGCAGCTTGTCGCTTCGCGGGCAGGATGAGCAGTTCTTC.

The gene calls are TRBV19 and TRBJ1-2, with D unclear. The CDR3 sequence is 12 residues long. Trimming stripped 3 bases from V and 7 bases from J, with 9 bases between. Germline loops: CDR1 LNHDA, CDR2 SQIVND (reference sequence). The CDR3 nucleotides read TGTGCCAGTAGTATCGGGGTGAGTGGCTACACCTTC. Encoded protein: CASSIGVSGYTF.

The V and J genes are TRBV10-3 and TRBJ1-2; weak D call: TRBD1 (6 bases). This CDR3 spans 13 amino acids. The V gene's germline CDR1 is ENHRY and CDR2 SYGVKD. V was clipped by 4 bases and J by 7 bases, with 13 bases between them. The CDR3 sequence: CAISGSGAVGYTF. For the CDR3, the DNA is TGTGCCATCAGTGGATCAGGGGCAGTTGGCTACACCTTC.

This clone was found once. The chain uses TRBV21-1 and TRBJ2-3; the table's D gene call, TRBD2, was not cross checked with the DNA. TRBV21-1 is noted as a pseudogene. This CDR3 contains 18 residues. CDR3 sequence reads: CASSKVGSGGRFTDTQYF. The CDR3 DNA reads as TGTGCCAGCAGCAAAGTCGGGAGCGGGGGGCGATTCACAGATACGCAGTATTTT.

The rearrangement uses TRBV4-1 and TRBJ2-1; the match to TRBD1 covers 7 bases. V gave up 1 base and J gave up 4 bases; unmatched junction bases: 4. The CDR3 length is 15 residues. CDR1 MGHRA and CDR2 YSYEKL come from the germline V gene. CDR3 loop: CASSQGGTVYNEQFF. The CDR3 nucleotides are TGCGCCAGCAGCCAAGGAGGGACAGTGTACAATGAGCAGTTCTTC.

The chain combines TRBV18 with TRBJ2-7; 7 bases match TRBD1. Germline CDR1 and CDR2: KGHSH and LQKENI. This CDR3 is 14 amino acids long. V shed 6 bases and J 0 bases; nucleotides not matched to a gene: 5. The CDR3 DNA reads TGTGCCAGCTCTGAAAGACAGGGCTCCTACGAGCAGTACTTC. The encoded protein is CASSERQGSYEQYF.

J is TRBJ1-6 and V is TRBV11-2, with 7 bases aligning to TRBD1. The junction had 4 bases not matched to a gene; V was cut back by 1 base and J by 10 bases. This CDR3 has 14 residues. Germline V gene sequence: CDR1 SGHAT, CDR2 FQNNGV. CDR3: CASSLVQGNSPLHF. The CDR3 DNA is TGTGCCAGCAGCTTAGTACAGGGGAACTCACCCCTCCACTTT.

CDR3 amino acids: CASSLFSNTEAFF. CDR3 coding DNA: TGTGCCAGCAGCTTATTTTCTAACACTGAAGCTTTCTTT. The rearrangement links TRBV7-2 to TRBJ1-1; D is unresolved. The CDR3 extends over 13 amino acids. Trimming took 2 bases from V and 2 from J, leaving 6 bases between them. The V gene's germline CDR1 is SGHTA and CDR2 FQGNSA.

This clone was detected only a few times. CDR3 amino acids: CASSPGQGFTEAFF. DNA of the CDR3: TGTGCCAGTAGTCCGGGACAGGGGTTCACTGAAGCTTTCTTT. This sequence joins TRBV19 and TRBJ1-1; 10 bases align to TRBD1. V lost 5 bases to trimming and J lost 4 bases; unmatched junction nucleotides: 4. The CDR3 runs to 14 residues. CDR1 LNHDA and CDR2 SQIVND come from the germline V gene (reference sequence).

This chain joins TRBV5-1 and TRBJ2-1; 10 nucleotides match TRBD2. J gave up 4 bases and V 2 bases, and 3 bases lay outside the gene matches. The CDR3 spans 15 residues. The germline CDR1 and CDR2 sequences are SGHRS and YFSETQ. The CDR3 nucleotides read TGCGCCAGCAGCTTTCGAGCGGGGGGGTACAATGAGCAGTTCTTC. Translating it yields CASSFRAGGYNEQFF.

The genes are TRBV7-8 and TRBJ1-1; TRBD1 aligns across 8 bases. CDR1 and CDR2 (germline): SGHVS, FQNEAQ. The CDR3 sequence is 12 residues long. V shed 6 bases, J shed 11 bases, and the junction held 8 bases outside the gene matches. CDR3 in amino acids: CASSNRGVKAFF. For the CDR3, the DNA is TGTGCCAGCAGTAACAGGGGGGTTAAGGCTTTCTTT.

The chain joins TRBV7-8 to TRBJ2-3; weak D call: TRBD2 (6 bases). The germline V gene encodes CDR1 SGHVS and CDR2 FQNEAQ. The CDR3 consists of 16 residues. V was pared by 3 bases and J by 2 bases, with 15 bases between. The CDR3 is CASSFRPRDSTDTQYF. The CDR3 DNA follows: TGTGCCAGCAGCTTTAGGCCCAGGGACTCCACAGATACGCAGTATTTT.